Below, 18 T cell receptor beta chains from the same sample are listed, as sequenced in a study of a mutant IDH1 vaccine in newly diagnosed glioma. Profiling relied on immunoSEQ multiplex PCR, and the TCRdb table lists in-frame clones only, not all of them. The sample carries around 41,000 clones, 85% to 90% recorded once. These receptors' antigens are unknown. Time point noted: week 35, safety follow-up. Topical imiquimod was applied with each vaccine dose, which held 300 ug of mutant IDH1 20-mer peptide. The specimen comprised PBMCs, sampled from a glioma patient whose treatment included an IDH1 peptide vaccine. The source of these receptors is a man between 40 and 49 years old with glioma.

V gene TRBV6-1 combines with J gene TRBJ2-1, with 10 bases matching TRBD1. CDR3 length: 14 residues. Looked up from germline, CDR1 is MNHNS and CDR2 is SASEGT. Germline trimming cut 6 bases from V and 6 bases from J; bases unmatched to any gene: 5. The CDR3, as DNA: TGTGCCAGCAGCGACAGGGGGCGCGGCAATGAGCAGTTCTTC. Translated: CASSDRGRGNEQFF.

J is TRBJ2-3 and V is TRBV5-8, with 7 bases matching TRBD1. V trimming: 2 bases; J trimming: 0 bases; junction bases outside the gene matches: 3. From germline, CDR1 is SGHTS and CDR2 YDEGEE. The CDR3 loop spans 15 amino acids. The CDR3 sequence is CASSLSGGSTDTQYF. Written as DNA, the CDR3 is TGTGCCAGCAGCTTATCAGGGGGTAGCACAGATACGCAGTATTTT.

The chain couples TRBV13 to TRBJ1-1; D unclear. V lost 5 bases and J lost 1, with 11 bases in between. The CDR3 totals 14 residues. Per the germline V gene, CDR1 is PRHDT and CDR2 is FYEKMQ (reference sequence). The CDR3 here is CASSLIWENTEAFF. The CDR3 DNA sequence: TGTGCCAGCAGCCTTATATGGGAGAACACTGAAGCTTTCTTT.

The chain carries TRBV5-6 and TRBJ1-2; D unclear. CDR1 is SGHDT and CDR2 is YYEEEE in the germline V gene. Trimming cost V 3 bases and J 6 bases, with 9 bases left between them. The CDR3 sequence is 12 residues long. CDR3 sequence: CASSWPGDGYTF. For the CDR3, the DNA is TGTGCCAGCAGCTGGCCGGGTGATGGCTACACCTTC.

The rearrangement links TRBV4-3 to TRBJ1-4; 8 bases align to TRBD1. V trimming: 1 base; J trimming: 8 bases; junction bases outside the gene matches: 6. The CDR3 sequence is 15 residues long. The germline V gene encodes CDR1 LGHNA and CDR2 YSLEER. CDR3 in DNA: TGCGCCAGCAGCCAAGGGACAGGGTTGGGAGAAAAACTGTTTTTT. Amino acid sequence: CASSQGTGLGEKLFF.

The chain employs TRBV6-6 and TRBJ2-3, with D perhaps matching TRBD2 (5 bases). This CDR3 region has 14 residues. Per germline, CDR1 MNHNY and CDR2 SVGAGI (reference sequence). V was trimmed by 2 bases and J by 2 bases, leaving 8 bases between them. CDR3 protein: CASSYGLYTDTQYF. CDR3 coding DNA: TGTGCCAGCAGTTACGGACTGTACACAGATACGCAGTATTTT.

The DNA for the CDR3 is TGTGCCAGCAGCGACCGAGACGGACCTTCCTACGAGCAGTACTTC. This codes for CASSDRDGPSYEQYF. The genes are TRBV27 and TRBJ2-7, with D uncertain. Trimming removed 6 bases from V and 1 base from J, with 16 bases in between. Germline V gene lookup returns CDR1 MNHEY and CDR2 SMNVEV (reference sequence). The CDR3 sequence is 15 residues long.

The chain has TRBV6-5 and TRBJ2-5, with D possibly TRBD1 on 5 matching bases. Germline CDR1 is MNHEY and CDR2 is SVGAGI. The CDR3 loop spans 16 amino acids. V dropped 2 bases and J dropped 2 bases, with 15 bases sitting between them. CDR3 sequence (DNA): TGTGCCAGCAGTTACGATGGCAGGGCCCCGCAAGAGACCCAGTACTTC. It specifies CASSYDGRAPQETQYF.

The CDR3 sequence: CASSEAPAAVGNTIYF. CDR3 nucleotides: TGTGCCAGCAGCGAGGCCCCCGCGGCAGTGGGAAACACCATATATTTT. The genes are TRBV9 and TRBJ1-3; no firm D call. Trimming removed 3 bases at V and 4 bases at J, with 17 bases between. This CDR3 spans 16 amino acids. Germline values: CDR1 SGDLS, CDR2 YYNGEE.

The chain carries TRBV6-1 and TRBJ2-7, with 7 bases lining up with TRBD1. This CDR3 comprises 13 residues. CDR1 is MNHNS and CDR2 is SASEGT in the germline V gene. Losses at the gene ends were 4 bases for V and 7 bases for J; bases not matched to a gene: 7. The CDR3 protein is CASSVGTVGEQYV. Written as DNA, the CDR3 is TGTGCCAGCAGTGTGGGGACAGTGGGTGAGCAGTACGTC.

The chain uses TRBV30 and TRBJ1-2; D gene ambiguous. In germline, CDR1 is GTSNPN, CDR2 SVGIG (reference sequence). V was shortened by 2 bases and J by 2 bases, with 6 bases between the two germline ends. CDR3 length: 12 amino acids. CDR3: CAWSRTNYGYTF. In DNA, the CDR3 is TGTGCCTGGAGTAGGACGAACTATGGCTACACCTTC.

This chain links TRBV6-6 with TRBJ1-5, with 7 bases lining up with TRBD1. CDR3 length: 15 residues. Germline V gives CDR1 MNHNY, CDR2 SVGAGI (reference sequence). Trimming took 5 bases from V and 2 from J; bases not matched to a gene: 6. CDR3 DNA sequence: TGTGCCAGCAGTCCCGGACAGGCCGGCAATCAGCCCCAGCATTTT. It encodes CASSPGQAGNQPQHF.

The chain employs TRBV30 and TRBJ1-6; a weak D match, TRBD1 (5 bases). The CDR3 is made up of 16 amino acids. CDR1 and CDR2 from the germline V gene are GTSNPN and SVGIG (reference sequence). V shed 5 bases and J shed 6 bases, with 20 bases lying between them. CDR3 DNA: TGTGCCTGGGGGTTCGTAGGGTCGGGGCTTAATTCACCCCTCCACTTT. This translates into CAWGFVGSGLNSPLHF.

This clone was counted a single time. This chain connects TRBV5-5 to TRBJ2-6; D is unclear. Germline lookup yields CDR1 SGHKS and CDR2 YYEKEE (reference sequence). This CDR3 has 15 amino acids. V was shortened by 2 bases and J by 0 bases, with 6 bases between the two germline ends. The DNA for the CDR3 is TGTGCCAGCAGCTTAACGGCCTCTGGGGCCAACGTCCTGACTTTC. It codes for CASSLTASGANVLTF.

The CDR3: CASSQDWSSGANVLTF. CDR3 sequence (DNA): TGCGCCAGCAGCCAAGATTGGAGCTCTGGGGCCAACGTCCTGACTTTC. This chain links TRBV4-3 with TRBJ2-6; no definite D call. The CDR3 runs 16 residues. The germline CDR1 and CDR2 sequences are LGHNA and YSLEER. Trimming stripped 0 bases from V and 0 bases from J, with 6 bases between.

The rearrangement uses TRBV19 and TRBJ1-1, with a tentative D call TRBD1 (5 bases). The CDR3 is 17 amino acids. The germline CDR1 and CDR2 sequences are LNHDA and SQIVND (reference sequence). Between the trimmed V and J ends, which lost 1 base and 6 bases, there was a span of 21 bases. This CDR3 is CASSIGNWGRTGAEAFF. CDR3 in DNA: TGTGCCAGTAGTATAGGGAATTGGGGACGGACGGGCGCTGAAGCTTTCTTT.

The chain carries TRBV6-4 and TRBJ2-1; 8 bases align to TRBD2. The CDR3 spans 15 residues. Unmatched junction bases numbered 3, after V lost 5 bases and J lost 0 bases. Germline V gene data show CDR1 as MRHNA and CDR2 as SNTAGT. The CDR3 coding sequence is TGTGCCAGCAGTTCTACTAGCGGCTCCTACAATGAGCAGTTCTTC. Its translation: CASSSTSGSYNEQFF.

The chain links TRBV7-3 to TRBJ1-1; 9 positions match TRBD1. Germline CDR1 is SGHTA and CDR2 is FQGTGA. The CDR3 has 15 amino acids. V shed 4 bases, J shed 3 bases, and the junction held 6 bases outside the gene matches. This CDR3 is CASSSGQGGDTEAFF. CDR3 nucleotide sequence: TGTGCCAGCAGCTCGGGACAGGGAGGGGACACTGAAGCTTTCTTT. Full variable domain (remainder filled in from reference TRBV7-3 and TRBJ1-1): GAGVSQTPSNKVTEKGKYVELRCDPISGHTALYWYRQSLGQGPEFLIYFQGTGAADDSGLPNDRFFAVRPEGSVSTLKIQRTERGDSAVYLCASSSGQGGDTEAFFGQGTRLTVV.